Listed below are T cell receptor beta chains from one sample, sequenced in a study of cytomegalovirus exposure and HLA in healthy donors. Using immunoSEQ multiplex PCR, the repertoire was profiled, and TCRdb retains in-frame clones only, with some absent. The repertoire holds approximately 150,000 clones, roughly 82% seen once, with approximately 1.8% in the top ten. The sample comprised PBMCs. Every receptor here comes from a woman in her 30s in good health and CMV-seronegative. Both conserved end residues are part of each CDR3. The order of the fields is D gene, J gene, V gene, clone size, CDR3 protein, CDR3 DNA. A D gene is named only where the DNA matches it firmly. For some rows the clone size is stated as once, few or many, or as a class when expanded; others skip it.

d_gene: TRBD2
j_gene: TRBJ2-1
v_gene: TRBV7-8
abundance: few
CDR3aa: CASSLYGGGSQNEQFF
CDR3nt: TGTGCCAGCAGCTTATACGGCGGGGGTTCACAGAATGAGCAGTTCTTC

d_gene: -
j_gene: TRBJ2-2
v_gene: TRBV27
abundance: -
CDR3aa: CASSLDRYTGELFF
CDR3nt: TGTGCCAGCAGCTTGGACAGATACACCGGGGAGCTGTTTTTT

d_gene: TRBD2
j_gene: TRBJ2-2
v_gene: TRBV6-5
abundance: -
CDR3aa: CASSSGLAGNTGELFF
CDR3nt: TGTGCCAGCAGTTCCGGACTAGCGGGGAACACCGGGGAGCTGTTTTTT

d_gene: -
j_gene: TRBJ2-2
v_gene: TRBV5-1
abundance: few
CDR3aa: CASSAQGSTGELFF
CDR3nt: TGCGCCAGCAGCGCCCAGGGGAGCACCGGGGAGCTGTTTTTT

d_gene: -
j_gene: TRBJ2-7
v_gene: TRBV7-8
abundance: few
CDR3aa: CASSFSNSYEQYF
CDR3nt: TGTGCCAGCAGCTTCAGTAACTCCTACGAGCAGTACTTC

d_gene: -
j_gene: TRBJ1-5
v_gene: TRBV5-1
abundance: -
CDR3aa: CASSLGGQNQPQHF
CDR3nt: TGCGCCAGCAGCTTGGGTGGACAGAATCAGCCCCAGCATTTT

d_gene: TRBD1
j_gene: TRBJ1-2
v_gene: TRBV7-9
abundance: once
CDR3aa: CASSSTQGVGYGYTF
CDR3nt: TGTGCCAGCAGCTCGACACAGGGGGTCGGCTATGGCTACACCTTC

d_gene: TRBD1
j_gene: TRBJ2-7
v_gene: TRBV12-5
abundance: -
CDR3aa: CASGLWDRIYEQYF
CDR3nt: TGTGCTAGTGGTTTGTGGGACAGAATCTACGAGCAGTACTTC

d_gene: -
j_gene: TRBJ2-3
v_gene: TRBV11-2
abundance: -
CDR3aa: CASSLAGLSYTDTQYF
CDR3nt: TGTGCCAGCAGCTTAGCAGGGCTCAGCTACACAGATACGCAGTATTTT

d_gene: -
j_gene: TRBJ1-3
v_gene: TRBV15
abundance: -
CDR3aa: CATSRDAGAGNTIYF
CDR3nt: TGTGCCACCAGCAGAGATGCAGGGGCGGGAAACACCATATATTTT

d_gene: -
j_gene: TRBJ2-5
v_gene: TRBV7-8
abundance: -
CDR3aa: CASSLVGGETQYF
CDR3nt: TGTGCCAGCAGCCTTGTGGGGGGAGAGACCCAGTACTTC

d_gene: TRBD2
j_gene: TRBJ2-1
v_gene: TRBV9
abundance: -
CDR3aa: CASSVPRLAGTKYSYNEQFF
CDR3nt: TGTGCCAGCAGCGTACCCCGACTAGCGGGGACTAAGTACTCCTACAATGAGCAGTTCTTC

d_gene: -
j_gene: TRBJ1-2
v_gene: TRBV19
abundance: -
CDR3aa: CASSIVAGNTYGYTF
CDR3nt: TGTGCCAGTAGTATAGTGGCGGGGAATACCTATGGCTACACCTTC

d_gene: -
j_gene: TRBJ2-3
v_gene: TRBV29-1
abundance: -
CDR3aa: CSVAGQPTTDTQYF
CDR3nt: TGCAGCGTCGCGGGACAGCCGACCACAGATACGCAGTATTTT

d_gene: TRBD2
j_gene: TRBJ2-3
v_gene: TRBV7-3
abundance: -
CDR3aa: CASSKTSGPNTDTQYF
CDR3nt: TGTGCCAGCAGCAAGACTAGCGGGCCTAACACAGATACGCAGTATTTT

d_gene: TRBD2
j_gene: TRBJ2-7
v_gene: TRBV6-5
abundance: -
CDR3aa: CASMESGRIAYEQYF
CDR3nt: TGTGCCAGCATGGAAAGCGGGAGGATTGCCTACGAGCAGTACTTC

d_gene: TRBD2
j_gene: TRBJ2-5
v_gene: TRBV5-1
abundance: -
CDR3aa: CASSLRAGLAGGKTQYF
CDR3nt: TGCGCCAGCAGCTTGAGGGCAGGACTAGCGGGAGGGAAGACCCAGTACTTC

d_gene: TRBD1
j_gene: TRBJ1-3
v_gene: TRBV29-1
abundance: -
CDR3aa: CSVEWLDRGSGNTIYF
CDR3nt: TGCAGCGTTGAATGGTTGGACAGGGGCTCTGGAAACACCATATATTTT

d_gene: TRBD1
j_gene: TRBJ1-5
v_gene: TRBV7-9
abundance: few
CDR3aa: CASSSDRGHQPQHF
CDR3nt: TGTGCCAGCAGCTCCGACAGGGGGCATCAGCCCCAGCATTTT

d_gene: TRBD1
j_gene: TRBJ1-1
v_gene: TRBV6-5
abundance: once
CDR3aa: CASSYGTGWALTEAFF
CDR3nt: TGTGCCAGCAGTTACGGGACAGGGTGGGCCCTCACTGAAGCTTTCTTT

d_gene: -
j_gene: TRBJ1-4
v_gene: TRBV19
abundance: -
CDR3aa: CASSMSGMGEKLFF
CDR3nt: TGTGCCAGTAGTATGTCAGGGATGGGTGAAAAACTGTTTTTT